This record looks at one TCR beta chain sequence and its context. The antigen is unknown. CDR3 length equals 13 residues. V was pared by 2 bases and J by 4 bases, with 3 bases of the junction left unmatched. Looked up from germline, CDR1 is SQVTM and CDR2 is ANQGSEA. These data originate in a study of T-cell reconstitution after alpha-beta-depleted transplantation in children. Study-level findings and limits: At day 60, the high TCRbeta diversity found in some patients originated from recipient T cells and thymic progenitors that had survived. From newly produced T cells came most of the T-cell counts and diversity one year after transplant. Expanded graft clones numbering several hundred reportedly gave rise to alpha-beta T cells about two months after transplant.

This sample's TCRbeta library carried unique molecular identifier barcodes. TCRdb itself ran the PCR reads through MiXCR, one entry per CDR3 protein. The data contain about 830,000 distinct CDR3 sequences, 16% of them singletons. This receptor was identified in a male patient under 18 who had a stem cell transplant for acute lymphoblastic leukemia, so the T cells may come from the graft donor. The sequencing here drew on PBMCs, mostly from graft donor cells, taken 360 days after TCRalphabeta/CD19-depleted stem cell transplant. The V call is TRBV29-1, the J call TRBJ2-7, with TRBD2 identical over 9 bases. CDR3 region: CSVESGRRYEQYF. CDR3 in DNA: TGCAGCGTTGAAAGCGGGAGGAGATACGAGCAGTACTTC.